The 30 T cell receptor beta chains listed next were all sequenced from one sample in a study of T-cell reconstitution after alpha-beta-depleted transplantation in children. The authors prepared the TCRbeta library with unique molecular identifiers. A single record per CDR3 protein comes from TCRdb applying MiXCR to the PCR reads. The sample holds about 420,000 distinct CDR3 sequences, 15% to 20% seen once. The starting material was PBMCs, mostly from graft donor cells, obtained 360 days after TCRalphabeta/CD19-depleted stem cell transplant. Receptors were obtained from a boy younger than two who had a stem cell transplant for Wiskott-Aldrich syndrome, so the T cells may come from the graft donor.

CDR3 region: CASKEALIYEQYF. CDR3 DNA sequence: TGTGCCAGCAAGGAGGCTCTAATCTACGAGCAGTACTTC. V and J are TRBV28 and TRBJ2-7; a possible D gene is TRBD2 (5 bases). There are 13 residues in the CDR3. Trimming removed 7 bases from V and 3 bases from J, with 13 bases in between. CDR1 and CDR2 from the germline V gene are MDHEN and SYDVKM.

This clonotype was counted a few times. The V call is TRBV25-1, the J call TRBJ2-2; TRBD1 aligns across 8 bases. CDR1 is MGHDK and CDR2 is SYGVNS in the germline V gene. The CDR3 consists of 13 residues. After removal of 5 bases from V and 6 bases from J, the junction contained 2 bases not matched to a gene. Written as DNA, the CDR3 is TGTGCCAGCAGTAAACAGGGGGCCGGGGAGCTGTTTTTT. Its translation is CASSKQGAGELFF.

V and J are TRBV4-1 and TRBJ2-1; 10 bases agree with TRBD1. The V gene's germline CDR1 is MGHRA and CDR2 YSYEKL. J was trimmed by 3 bases and V by 6 bases; bases with no gene match: 5. This CDR3 comprises 15 residues. The CDR3 nucleotides read TGCGCCAGCAGACCCGGGACAGGGGTCTACAATGAGCAGTTCTTC. Its translation: CASRPGTGVYNEQFF.

This clonotype was detected a few times. V gene TRBV20-1 combines with J gene TRBJ2-5, with D tentatively TRBD1 (6 bases). CDR1 is DFQATT, CDR2 SNEGSKA, per germline (reference sequence). This CDR3 is built from 12 residues. Trimming shortened V by 7 bases and J by 4 bases, and 13 bases separated the two germline ends. The CDR3 region is CSGRGSTETQYF. In DNA, the CDR3 is TGCAGTGGCAGGGGTTCCACAGAGACCCAGTACTTC.

This clonotype was seen a few times. CDR3 residues: CSVGQNTDTQYF. Written as DNA, the CDR3 is TGCAGCGTGGGACAGAACACAGATACGCAGTATTTT. V gene TRBV29-1 combines with J gene TRBJ2-3; 7 bases agree with TRBD1. The CDR3 loop spans 12 amino acids. Unmatched junction bases numbered 2, after V lost 6 bases and J lost 2 bases. The germline CDR1 and CDR2 sequences are SQVTM and ANQGSEA.

This clonotype was seen only a few times. The chain carries TRBV20-1 and TRBJ2-1, with 8 bases that match TRBD2. Trimming cost V 2 bases and J 4 bases; bases outside gene matches: 4. This CDR3 comprises 14 residues. In germline, CDR1 is DFQATT, CDR2 SNEGSKA (reference sequence). The CDR3 nucleotides are TGCAGTGCTAGACAACTAGCGGATTACAATGAGCAGTTCTTC. Translation gives CSARQLADYNEQFF.

The sample holds many counts of this clonotype. The V gene is TRBV4-1, the J gene TRBJ2-3; the D is unclear. The CDR3 covers 14 residues. CDR1 and CDR2 from the germline V gene are MGHRA and YSYEKL. The V end lost 0 bases, the J end lost 6 bases, and 10 bases lay between the germline ends. CDR3 DNA sequence: TGCGCCAGCAGCCAAGAAGGTTTACCGGATACGCAGTATTTT. Its translation: CASSQEGLPDTQYF.

This chain connects TRBV7-8 to TRBJ1-1; D might be TRBD1 (5 bases). Germline V CDR1 and CDR2: SGHVS, FQNEAQ. The CDR3 is 14 amino acids. V was pared by 5 bases and J by 3 bases, with 13 bases between. The CDR3 sequence is CASSRLGVHTEAFF. For the CDR3, the DNA is TGTGCCAGCAGCCGGCTAGGGGTCCACACTGAAGCTTTCTTT.

The rearrangement uses TRBV5-1 and TRBJ2-1; D unclear. CDR1 and CDR2 from the germline V gene are SGHRS and YFSETQ. This CDR3 is 11 amino acids long. The V end lost 3 bases, the J end lost 9 bases, and 7 bases lay between the germline ends. The CDR3 region has the DNA TGCGCCAGCAGCTCCTGGGGTGAGCAGTTCTTC. Its translation: CASSSWGEQFF.

This clonotype was counted many times. The chain uses TRBV11-2 and TRBJ1-2; 9 bases align to TRBD1. CDR1 SGHAT and CDR2 FQNNGV come from the germline V gene. CDR3 size: 15 residues. The trim removed 1 base at V and 4 bases at J, leaving 4 bases unmatched. CDR3 region: CASSLGGQGGYGYTF. Written as DNA, the CDR3 is TGTGCCAGCAGCTTAGGGGGACAGGGAGGCTATGGCTACACCTTC.

In this sample, this clonotype turned up many times. This rearrangement joins TRBV7-2 to TRBJ1-2; maybe TRBD1 (5 bases). Between the trimmed V and J ends, which lost 0 bases and 4 bases, there was a span of 12 bases. The CDR3 spans 15 residues. Germline V gene sequence: CDR1 SGHTA, CDR2 FQGNSA. The CDR3 is CASSLASGTVYGYTF. The CDR3 bases are TGTGCCAGCAGCTTAGCGTCCGGGACCGTCTATGGCTACACCTTC. Using reference TRBV7-2 and TRBJ1-2 for the parts outside the CDR3, the full variable domain is GAGVSQSPSNKVTEKGKDVELRCDPISGHTALYWYRQSLGQGLEFLIYFQGNSAPDKSGLPSDRFSAERTGGSVSTLTIQRTQQEDSAVYLCASSLASGTVYGYTFGSGTRLTVV.

The V gene is TRBV11-2, the J gene TRBJ1-2; TRBD1 aligns across 10 bases. Germline V lookup: CDR1 SGHAT, CDR2 FQNNGV. V lost 5 bases, J lost 4 bases, and 4 bases stayed unmatched. This CDR3 contains 14 residues. The CDR3 bases are TGTGCCAGCAGCACGACAGGGGGCGGCTATGGCTACACCTTC. Its protein product is CASSTTGGGYGYTF.

The chain uses TRBV7-2 and TRBJ2-1; D is unresolved. Germline assignment: CDR1 SGHTA and CDR2 FQGNSA. V lost 1 base to trimming and J lost 6 bases, with 10 bases between them. The CDR3 is 14 residues long. The CDR3, as DNA: TGTGCCAGCAGCTTAGAGGTAGGGATCAATGAGCAGTTCTTC. Translation gives CASSLEVGINEQFF.

The chain is built from TRBV5-1 and TRBJ1-1; D gene ambiguous. Trimming stripped 0 bases from V and 1 base from J, with 7 bases between. The length of the CDR3 is 14 residues. Germline-derived CDR1 and CDR2 are SGHRS and YFSETQ. The CDR3 region has the DNA TGCGCCAGCAGCTTGGGTGATTGGAACACTGAAGCTTTCTTT. This sequence encodes CASSLGDWNTEAFF.

This clonotype has more than one count but fewer than ten. The rearrangement links TRBV4-1 to TRBJ2-4, with D perhaps TRBD1 (5 bases). The CDR3 runs 17 residues. V was trimmed by 1 base and J by 0 bases, leaving 13 bases between them. Germline-derived CDR1 and CDR2 are MGHRA and YSYEKL. Here the CDR3 DNA reads TGCGCCAGCAGCCAAGTTCCAGGGCCTCTAGCCAAAAACATTCAGTACTTC. It translates to CASSQVPGPLAKNIQYF.

The gene calls are TRBV7-8 and TRBJ2-7; D is perhaps TRBD1 or TRBD2 (6 bases each). Germline V gene data show CDR1 as SGHVS and CDR2 as FQNEAQ. CDR3 length: 13 amino acids. V was clipped by 0 bases and J by 6 bases, with 9 bases between them. The CDR3 is CASSLAWGAEQYF. The CDR3 nucleotides read TGTGCCAGCAGCTTAGCTTGGGGGGCCGAGCAGTACTTC.

The rearrangement uses TRBV2 and TRBJ2-1; D unclear. Germline loops: CDR1 SNHLY, CDR2 FYNNEI. V was shortened by 7 bases and J by 6 bases, with 13 bases between the two germline ends. The CDR3 has 13 amino acids. The CDR3 spells CASTPRRTNEQFF. CDR3 bases: TGTGCCAGCACACCTAGGCGGACCAATGAGCAGTTCTTC.

The chain combines TRBV7-2 with TRBJ2-3, with D possibly TRBD2 on 7 matching bases. The CDR3 consists of 15 residues. With 5 bases removed from V and 0 bases from J, the gap between germline ends came to 12 bases. Looked up from germline, CDR1 is SGHTA and CDR2 is FQGNSA. CDR3 bases: TGTGCCAGCAGCCCGCGGGGGCTTAGCACAGATACGCAGTATTTT. Translation: CASSPRGLSTDTQYF.

There are a few counts of this clonotype. This chain joins TRBV7-9 and TRBJ2-7; D is perhaps TRBD1 (6 bases). There are 16 residues in the CDR3. Germline values: CDR1 SEHNR, CDR2 FQNEAQ (reference sequence). V dropped 5 bases and J dropped 0 bases, with 17 bases sitting between them. Here the CDR3 DNA reads TGTGCCAGCAGCCCGAGGGGGTCTTACTCCTCCTACGAGCAGTACTTC. Translated: CASSPRGSYSSYEQYF.

The J gene is TRBJ2-5, the V gene TRBV12-3 or TRBV12-4; TRBD2 matches at 10 bases. CDR3 size: 16 residues. Trimming at V came to 4 bases and at J to 1 base, leaving 6 bases not matched to a gene. CDR3 sequence reads: CASSYDQRGGQETQYF. The CDR3, as DNA: TGTGCCAGCAGTTATGATCAGCGGGGGGGCCAAGAGACCCAGTACTTC.

This clonotype was counted a few times. The gene calls are TRBV2 and TRBJ1-5; tentatively, D is TRBD1 (6 bases). Germline V gene sequence: CDR1 SNHLY, CDR2 FYNNEI. The CDR3 covers 13 residues. Trimming shortened V by 3 bases and J by 5 bases, and 8 bases separated the two germline ends. CDR3 bases: TGTGCCAGCAGTGACAGGGGATATCAGCCCCAGCATTTT. Protein product: CASSDRGYQPQHF.

The V and J genes are TRBV10-2 and TRBJ2-2; TRBD1 agrees at 8 bases. The CDR3 spans 16 residues. CDR1 and CDR2 from the germline V gene are WSHSY and SAAADI. V shed 6 bases, J shed 2 bases, and the junction held 8 bases outside the gene matches. The CDR3 region is CASRKQGGFNTGELFF. The CDR3 DNA reads as TGCGCCAGCAGAAAACAGGGGGGATTTAACACCGGGGAGCTGTTTTTT.

V gene TRBV20-1 combines with J gene TRBJ2-7; D not resolved. The CDR3 covers 13 residues. CDR1 is DFQATT, CDR2 SNEGSKA, per germline (reference sequence). Trimming pared 3 bases from V and 9 bases from J, leaving 18 bases between. CDR3 amino acids: CSASPSSSIGQYF. The CDR3 DNA reads TGCAGTGCTAGTCCGTCAAGCAGTATAGGGCAGTACTTC.

The sample holds a few counts of this clonotype. The genes are TRBV30 and TRBJ2-7; 7 nucleotides agree with TRBD2. The CDR3 consists of 13 residues. V gave up 0 bases and J gave up 5 bases; unmatched junction bases: 4. Germline assignment: CDR1 GTSNPN and CDR2 SVGIG (reference sequence). The CDR3 region has the DNA TGTGCCTGGAGTGTGTGGGGGGGAAACGAGCAGTACTTC. Encoded protein: CAWSVWGGNEQYF.

This clonotype was observed a few times. The chain combines TRBV12-3 or TRBV12-4 with TRBJ1-3; no definite D call. The V end was cut by 6 bases, the J end by 1 base, with 10 bases between. This CDR3 region has 14 residues. DNA of the CDR3: TGTGCCAGCAGCCCCTTTAATTCTGGAAACACCATATATTTT. Translation: CASSPFNSGNTIYF.

J is TRBJ2-3 and V is TRBV30, with 10 bases lining up with TRBD2. The CDR3 totals 11 residues. Germline lookup yields CDR1 GTSNPN and CDR2 SVGIG (reference sequence). The chain's CDR3 is CALAGADTQYF. In nucleotides, the CDR3 is TGTGCTCTAGCGGGAGCAGATACGCAGTATTTT.

This clonotype was counted between two and nine times. This chain joins TRBV12-5 and TRBJ2-3; D not resolved. The CDR3 runs to 14 residues. Germline CDR1 reads LGHNT; CDR2 reads FRNRAP. V was trimmed by 1 base and J by 2 bases, leaving 7 bases between them. The CDR3 loop is CASGLELITDTQYF. The CDR3, as DNA: TGTGCTAGTGGTTTGGAACTGATCACAGATACGCAGTATTTT.

This clonotype was counted only a few times. The CDR3 reads CASRTDRHYEQYF. Written as DNA, the CDR3 is TGCGCCAGCAGGACGGACAGGCACTACGAGCAGTACTTC. The chain has TRBV5-1 and TRBJ2-7; 7 bases fit TRBD1. J gave up 3 bases and V 5 bases, and 5 bases lay outside the gene matches. Germline V CDR1 and CDR2: SGHRS, YFSETQ. The CDR3 is 13 residues long. Complete variable domain (other parts from reference TRBV5-1 and TRBJ2-7): KAGVTQTPRYLIKTRGQQVTLSCSPISGHRSVSWYQQTPGQGLQFLFEYFSETQRNKGNFPGRFSGRQFSNSRSEMNVSTLELGDSALYLCASRTDRHYEQYFGPGTRLTVT.

The rearrangement uses TRBV7-9 and TRBJ2-7; no definite D call. CDR3 length equals 13 residues. Germline CDR1 is SEHNR and CDR2 is FQNEAQ (reference sequence). V lost 1 base, J lost 3 bases, and 7 bases lay in between. CDR3: CASSLDWNYEQYF. The CDR3, as DNA: TGTGCCAGCAGCTTAGATTGGAACTACGAGCAGTACTTC.

Ten or more counts support this clonotype. The chain carries TRBV5-6 and TRBJ2-1; TRBD2 matches 9 bases. The CDR3 has 15 amino acids. Germline V gene sequence: CDR1 SGHDT, CDR2 YYEEEE. The J segment lost 4 bases and the V segment lost 4 bases, leaving 6 bases of the junction unmatched. As DNA, the CDR3 is TGTGCCAGCAGCCCCCTGACTAGCGGTTACAATGAGCAGTTCTTC. This encodes CASSPLTSGYNEQFF.